This TCR beta chain is from a study of T-cell memory formation after mild COVID-19. TCRdb independently ran MiXCR on the 5' RACE reads; one entry per CDR3 protein. This repertoire shows about 210,000 distinct CDR3 sequences, roughly 10% found once; its top ten account for under 3.5%. This clonotype has more than one count but fewer than ten. Sequenced material: PBMCs or a T cell subset sorted from them (not recorded which). This TCR derives from a man aged 18 to 29 who had mild COVID-19 (a few samples of this study predate the infection). Cell type and time point are not known.

This chain's CDR3 is CASSPRQGAETQYF. DNA for the CDR3: TGTGCCAGCAGTCCCCGACAGGGAGCCGAGACCCAGTACTTC. V and J are TRBV12-3 or TRBV12-4 and TRBJ2-5, with 7 positions matching TRBD1. CDR3 length: 14 residues. V dropped 5 bases and J dropped 5; count of bases not matched to a gene: 8.